This T cell receptor beta chain was sequenced during a study of T cell repertoires in cytomegalovirus infection. Study-wide findings and caveats: Cumulative public TCR beta family frequency identified carriers of CMV plus the relevant HLA.

This CDR3 comprises 14 residues. The germline gives CDR1 MGHRA, CDR2 YSYEKL. The V gene lost 4 bases and the J gene lost 6 bases, with 16 bases spanning the gap. For this clonotype: The antigen is unknown.

A single record per CDR3 protein comes from TCRdb applying MiXCR to the reads. The sample lists around 100,000 distinct CDR3 sequences, roughly 39% seen once, with about two thirds in the top ten. The sequence was collected from a human donor in good health (CMV status not recorded). Some clones in this sample may be carry-over from other donors' samples. The specimen was CD8+ T cells from cultured PBMCs, collected from culture after CMV antigen stimulation. V and J are TRBV4-1 and TRBJ2-7; TRBD1 or TRBD2 may be the D gene (5 bases each). The CDR3 nucleotides are TGCGCCAGCAGCCCGGGACCTTGGGTGGGCGAGCAGTACTTC. It codes for CASSPGPWVGEQYF.